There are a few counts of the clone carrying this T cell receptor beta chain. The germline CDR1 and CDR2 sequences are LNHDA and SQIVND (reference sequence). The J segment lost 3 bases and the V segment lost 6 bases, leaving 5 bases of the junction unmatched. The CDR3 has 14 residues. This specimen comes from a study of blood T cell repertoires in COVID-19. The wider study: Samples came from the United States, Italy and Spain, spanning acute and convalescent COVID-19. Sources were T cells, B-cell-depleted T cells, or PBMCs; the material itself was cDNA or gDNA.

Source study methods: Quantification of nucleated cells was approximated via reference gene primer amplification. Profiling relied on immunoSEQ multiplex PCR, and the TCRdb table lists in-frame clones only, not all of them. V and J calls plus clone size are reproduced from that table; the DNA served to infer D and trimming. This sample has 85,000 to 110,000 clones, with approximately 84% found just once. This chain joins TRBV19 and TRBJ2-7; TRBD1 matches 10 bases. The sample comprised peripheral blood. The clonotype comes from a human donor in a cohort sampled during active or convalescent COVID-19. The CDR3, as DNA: TGTGCCAGTAGCGGGACAGGGGCATACTACGAGCAGTACTTC. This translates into CASSGTGAYYEQYF.